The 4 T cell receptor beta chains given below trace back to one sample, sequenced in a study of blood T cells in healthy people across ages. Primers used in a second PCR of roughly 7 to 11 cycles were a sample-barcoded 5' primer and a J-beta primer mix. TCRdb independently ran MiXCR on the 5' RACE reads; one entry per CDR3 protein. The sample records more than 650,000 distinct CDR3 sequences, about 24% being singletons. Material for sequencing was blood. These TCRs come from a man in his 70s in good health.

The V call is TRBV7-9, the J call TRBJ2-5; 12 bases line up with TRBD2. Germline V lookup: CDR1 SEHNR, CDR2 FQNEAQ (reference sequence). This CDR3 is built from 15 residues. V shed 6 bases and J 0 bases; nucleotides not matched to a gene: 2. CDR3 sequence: CASRRTSGDQETQYF. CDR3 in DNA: TGTGCCAGCAGGCGGACTAGCGGGGACCAAGAGACCCAGTACTTC.

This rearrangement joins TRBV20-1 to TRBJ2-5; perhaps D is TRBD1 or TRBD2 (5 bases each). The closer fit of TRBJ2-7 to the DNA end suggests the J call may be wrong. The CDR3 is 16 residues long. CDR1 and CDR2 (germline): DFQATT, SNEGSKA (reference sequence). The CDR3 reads CSAKGPYGEIPYEQYF. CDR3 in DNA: TGCAGTGCAAAGGGACCTTATGGGGAAATCCCCTACGAGCAGTACTTC.

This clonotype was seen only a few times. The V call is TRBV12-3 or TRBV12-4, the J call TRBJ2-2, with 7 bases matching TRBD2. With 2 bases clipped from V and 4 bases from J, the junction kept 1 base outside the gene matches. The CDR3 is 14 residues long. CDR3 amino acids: CASSLTSATGELFF. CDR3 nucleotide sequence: TGTGCCAGCAGTTTAACTAGCGCCACCGGGGAGCTGTTTTTT.

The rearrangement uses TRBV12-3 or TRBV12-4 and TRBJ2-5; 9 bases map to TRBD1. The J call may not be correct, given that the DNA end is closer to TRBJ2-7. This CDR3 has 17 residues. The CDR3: CASSGPNPGQGFDEQYF. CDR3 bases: TGTGCCAGCAGCGGGCCGAACCCGGGACAGGGATTTGACGAGCAGTACTTC.